Listed below are T cell receptor beta chains from one sample, sequenced in a study of CD8 T cells in ankylosing spondylitis. MiXCR, applied by TCRdb to the 5' RACE reads, yields one record per CDR3 protein. The sample has around 450,000 distinct CDR3 sequences, roughly 25% seen once. Material: blood, either unsorted or a sorted T cell fraction (not recorded which). The receptors come from a male donor with ankylosing spondylitis. CDR3s include the opening cysteine and the closing phenylalanine or tryptophan. A D gene is named only where the DNA matches it firmly. Clone size is stated in some rows and not others, as once, few, many or a class when expanded.

V gene	D gene	J gene	clone size	CDR3 protein	CDR3 DNA
TRBV12-3/TRBV12-4	-	TRBJ2-5	few	CASSPQGGSGETQYF	TGTGCCAGCAGTCCTCAGGGGGGAAGCGGAGAGACCCAGTACTTC
TRBV27	TRBD1	TRBJ1-2	few	CASSDPRRDRGLSRGYTF	TGTGCCAGCTCCGACCCCCGAAGGGACAGGGGGCTCTCGAGGGGCTACACCTTC
TRBV3-1	-	TRBJ1-5	-	CASSQVGGGDQPQHF	TGTGCCAGCAGCCAAGTGGGAGGTGGGGACCAGCCCCAGCATTTT
TRBV20-1	-	TRBJ2-1	-	CSASVGWFNEQFF	TGCAGTGCTAGTGTGGGCTGGTTCAATGAGCAGTTCTTC
TRBV4-2	-	TRBJ2-1	-	CASSQDSRLNEQFF	TGTGCCAGCAGCCAAGATAGCAGGCTTAATGAGCAGTTCTTC
TRBV20-1	TRBD2	TRBJ2-5	few	CSASGGGETQYF	TGCAGTGCTTCGGGCGGGGGGGAGACCCAGTACTTC
TRBV28	-	TRBJ1-1	-	CASSWMGAEAFF	TGTGCCAGCAGTTGGATGGGGGCTGAAGCTTTCTTT
TRBV27	TRBD1	TRBJ2-4	few	CARLGQGLLAKNIQYF	TGTGCCAGACTTGGACAGGGTTTGCTAGCCAAAAACATTCAGTACTTC
TRBV6-5	-	TRBJ2-7	once	CASSYDTQGGYEQYF	TGTGCCAGCAGTTACGATACACAGGGTGGGTACGAGCAGTACTTC
TRBV5-6	-	TRBJ2-1	once	CASSLNVMANNEQFF	TGTGCCAGCAGCTTAAACGTCATGGCTAACAATGAGCAGTTCTTC
TRBV20-1	TRBD2	TRBJ2-7	-	CSARSNRAGGSYEQYF	TGCAGTGCTAGATCTAATAGGGCGGGAGGTTCGTACGAGCAGTACTTC
TRBV19	TRBD2	TRBJ2-1	-	CASSPRTSGSMDNEQFF	TGTGCCAGTAGTCCCAGGACTAGCGGGAGTATGGACAATGAGCAGTTCTTC
TRBV12-3/TRBV12-4	-	TRBJ1-2	-	CASPRDANYGYTF	TGTGCCAGCCCCCGGGACGCTAACTATGGCTACACCTTC
TRBV12-3/TRBV12-4	TRBD2	TRBJ2-5	-	CASRKTSGGETQYF	TGTGCCAGCAGGAAGACTAGCGGGGGGGAGACCCAGTACTTC
TRBV6-4	-	TRBJ2-1	few	CASSDEGHEQFF	TGTGCCAGCAGTGACGAGGGGCATGAGCAGTTCTTC
TRBV5-1	-	TRBJ1-1	few	CASSPLRGSDTEAFF	TGCGCCAGCTCCCCGCTCCGGGGCTCGGACACTGAAGCTTTCTTT
TRBV4-1	-	TRBJ2-2	many	CASSQGWADTGELFF	TGCGCCAGCAGCCAAGGGTGGGCAGATACCGGGGAGCTGTTTTTT
TRBV19	-	TRBJ1-1	-	CASSVSFGTEAFF	TGTGCCAGTAGCGTCTCCTTCGGGACTGAAGCTTTCTTT
TRBV12-3/TRBV12-4	-	TRBJ1-5	few	CASSLDGISQPQHF	TGTGCCAGCAGTTTAGACGGGATCAGTCAGCCCCAGCATTTT
TRBV7-2	-	TRBJ2-3	few	CASSSGRPSTDTQYF	TGTGCCAGCAGCTCGGGACGTCCTAGCACAGATACGCAGTATTTT
TRBV20-1	-	TRBJ2-3	-	CSAPVGRTDTQYF	TGCAGTGCTCCGGTGGGACGCACAGATACGCAGTATTTT
TRBV7-2	-	TRBJ1-6	few	CASSLVAYRVSNSPLHF	TGTGCCAGCAGCTTAGTGGCATACAGGGTTTCTAATTCACCCCTCCACTTT
TRBV7-8	-	TRBJ1-2	few	CASSILNQGYGYTF	TGTGCCAGCAGCATCCTAAATCAAGGCTATGGCTACACCTTC
TRBV15	-	TRBJ1-6	-	CATSGRRGDNSPLHF	TGTGCCACCAGCGGACGTAGGGGAGATAATTCACCCCTCCACTTT
TRBV6-1	-	TRBJ1-4	few	CASTPGGWEKLFF	TGTGCCAGCACCCCGGGGGGGTGGGAAAAACTGTTTTTT
TRBV9	-	TRBJ2-1	once	CASSGGPHNEQFF	TGTGCCAGCAGCGGGGGGCCCCACAATGAGCAGTTCTTT
TRBV11-2	TRBD2	TRBJ2-7	few	CASSLDGLADQTYEQYF	TGTGCCAGCAGCTTAGATGGCCTAGCGGACCAAACCTACGAGCAGTACTTC
TRBV5-1	-	TRBJ2-1	-	CASSLAEAPAYNEQFF	TGCGCCAGCAGCTTGGCCGAAGCGCCAGCCTACAATGAGCAGTTCTTC
TRBV20-1	-	TRBJ1-1	many	CSARDYGGRTEAFF	TGCAGTGCTAGAGATTATGGGGGCCGGACTGAAGCTTTCTTT